Listed below are T cell receptor beta chains from one sample, sequenced in a study of cytomegalovirus exposure and HLA in healthy donors. TCRdb's copy holds only in-frame clones and misses some; the assay was immunoSEQ multiplex PCR. Of about 120,000 clones in the sample, 60% to 85% were seen once. The sequencing input was PBMCs. The receptor set was obtained from a woman aged 40 to 49 in good health and CMV-seropositive. The CDR3 runs from the conserved cysteine through the conserved F or W. Each record gives: J gene, D gene, clone size, V gene, CDR3 protein, CDR3 DNA. D genes are given only for firm matches. Clone size is stated in some rows and not others, as once, few, many or a class when expanded.

J gene: TRBJ1-3
D gene: NA
clone size: NA
V gene: TRBV19
CDR3 protein: CASSRGSRVGNTIYF
CDR3 DNA: TGTGCCAGTAGCAGAGGATCACGGGTTGGAAACACCATATATTTT

J gene: TRBJ1-1
D gene: NA
clone size: few
V gene: TRBV11-2
CDR3 protein: CASSSQSLIGEAFF
CDR3 DNA: TGTGCCAGCAGCTCCCAAAGTCTGATCGGGGAGGCTTTCTTT

J gene: TRBJ1-5
D gene: TRBD1
clone size: NA
V gene: TRBV2
CDR3 protein: CASEGQGRAQHF
CDR3 DNA: TGTGCCAGTGAGGGACAGGGGAGAGCCCAGCATTTT

J gene: TRBJ1-4
D gene: NA
clone size: NA
V gene: TRBV5-1
CDR3 protein: CASRYTGSGTNEKLFF
CDR3 DNA: TGCGCCAGCAGGTATACAGGGTCCGGGACTAATGAAAAACTGTTTTTT

J gene: TRBJ2-7
D gene: NA
clone size: NA
V gene: TRBV2
CDR3 protein: CASSRARGASYEQYF
CDR3 DNA: TGTGCCAGCAGTCGGGCCCGGGGGGCCTCCTACGAGCAGTACTTC

J gene: TRBJ1-1
D gene: NA
clone size: NA
V gene: TRBV30
CDR3 protein: CAWSEQPNTEAFF
CDR3 DNA: TGTGCCTGGAGTGAACAGCCGAACACTGAAGCTTTCTTT

J gene: TRBJ2-7
D gene: TRBD2
clone size: once
V gene: TRBV18
CDR3 protein: CASSPTGGEQYF
CDR3 DNA: TGTGCCAGCTCACCCACGGGGGGCGAGCAGTACTTC

J gene: TRBJ2-7
D gene: TRBD1
clone size: NA
V gene: TRBV29-1
CDR3 protein: CSVGNRGTTYEQYF
CDR3 DNA: TGCAGCGTTGGAAACAGGGGAACAACCTACGAGCAGTACTTC

J gene: TRBJ2-6
D gene: TRBD1
clone size: NA
V gene: TRBV27
CDR3 protein: CASSFFGTGGSGANVLTF
CDR3 DNA: TGTGCCAGCAGTTTTTTCGGGACAGGGGGCTCTGGGGCCAACGTCCTGACTTTC

J gene: TRBJ1-5
D gene: NA
clone size: NA
V gene: TRBV6-6
CDR3 protein: CASSYVGASQPQHF
CDR3 DNA: TGTGCCAGCAGTTACGTGGGGGCAAGTCAGCCCCAGCATTTT

J gene: TRBJ2-7
D gene: TRBD1
clone size: NA
V gene: TRBV4-1
CDR3 protein: CASSHSTGGQAPEQYF
CDR3 DNA: TGCGCCAGCAGCCACTCCACCGGGGGACAGGCACCCGAGCAGTACTTC

J gene: TRBJ1-1
D gene: NA
clone size: few
V gene: TRBV15
CDR3 protein: CATSVRDEAFF
CDR3 DNA: TGTGCCACCAGCGTGCGGGACGAGGCTTTCTTT

J gene: TRBJ1-3
D gene: NA
clone size: few
V gene: TRBV15
CDR3 protein: CATSAHRGGAGNTIYF
CDR3 DNA: TGTGCCACCAGCGCCCATAGAGGAGGGGCGGGAAACACCATATATTTT

J gene: TRBJ2-1
D gene: TRBD2
clone size: once
V gene: TRBV4-2
CDR3 protein: CASSQDGRGGIDNEQFF
CDR3 DNA: TGTGCCAGCAGCCAAGATGGGCGGGGGGGGATAGACAATGAGCAGTTCTTC

J gene: TRBJ1-2
D gene: NA
clone size: once
V gene: TRBV7-9
CDR3 protein: CASPLAGSYGYTF
CDR3 DNA: TGTGCCAGCCCTTTGGCAGGGTCCTATGGCTACACCTTC

J gene: TRBJ2-1
D gene: TRBD2
clone size: NA
V gene: TRBV5-1
CDR3 protein: CASSPGLAGGRGDEQFF
CDR3 DNA: TGCGCCAGCAGCCCCGGACTAGCGGGGGGCCGCGGGGATGAGCAGTTCTTC

J gene: TRBJ1-2
D gene: TRBD1
clone size: NA
V gene: TRBV10-3
CDR3 protein: CAIRRGPDRDAYGYTF
CDR3 DNA: TGTGCCATCAGAAGAGGACCGGACAGGGATGCATATGGCTACACCTTC

J gene: TRBJ1-5
D gene: TRBD1
clone size: NA
V gene: TRBV27
CDR3 protein: CASRRQGAGQPQHF
CDR3 DNA: TGTGCCAGCAGGAGACAGGGGGCAGGTCAGCCCCAGCATTTT

J gene: TRBJ2-3
D gene: TRBD2
clone size: NA
V gene: TRBV7-9
CDR3 protein: CASSLRRGGALTDTQYF
CDR3 DNA: TGTGCCAGCAGCCTACGACGGGGAGGGGCGTTAACAGATACGCAGTATTTT

J gene: TRBJ1-1
D gene: NA
clone size: NA
V gene: TRBV19
CDR3 protein: CASTLFGAGVGTEAFF
CDR3 DNA: TGTGCCAGTACCCTATTTGGAGCAGGGGTGGGAACTGAAGCTTTCTTT

J gene: TRBJ1-5
D gene: NA
clone size: NA
V gene: TRBV9
CDR3 protein: CASSVEAGHQPQHF
CDR3 DNA: TGTGCCAGCAGCGTAGAAGCAGGGCATCAGCCCCAGCATTTT

J gene: TRBJ1-2
D gene: TRBD1
clone size: NA
V gene: TRBV10-3
CDR3 protein: CAISPRGTGTDGYTF
CDR3 DNA: TGTGCCATCAGCCCAAGGGGGACAGGGACGGACGGCTACACCTTC

J gene: TRBJ1-2
D gene: NA
clone size: NA
V gene: TRBV5-1
CDR3 protein: CASSLAQGYGYTF
CDR3 DNA: TGCGCCAGCAGCTTGGCACAGGGCTATGGCTACACCTTC

J gene: TRBJ2-1
D gene: NA
clone size: NA
V gene: TRBV7-8
CDR3 protein: CASSSYTGNEQFF
CDR3 DNA: TGTGCCAGCAGCTCGTATACTGGCAATGAGCAGTTCTTC

J gene: TRBJ2-7
D gene: NA
clone size: NA
V gene: TRBV19
CDR3 protein: CASGAYGSTYEQYF
CDR3 DNA: TGTGCCAGCGGCGCTTACGGGAGTACCTACGAGCAGTACTTC

J gene: TRBJ1-2
D gene: TRBD1
clone size: NA
V gene: TRBV28
CDR3 protein: CASSLTTGDGYTF
CDR3 DNA: TGTGCCAGCAGTTTGACGACAGGGGATGGCTACACCTTC

J gene: TRBJ2-2
D gene: NA
clone size: NA
V gene: TRBV19
CDR3 protein: CASTFSANTGELFF
CDR3 DNA: TGTGCCAGTACGTTTAGCGCGAACACCGGGGAGCTGTTTTTT

J gene: TRBJ1-1
D gene: NA
clone size: many
V gene: TRBV10-3
CDR3 protein: CAISTGTVNTEAFF
CDR3 DNA: TGTGCCATCAGTACAGGGACCGTGAACACTGAAGCTTTCTTT

J gene: TRBJ1-5
D gene: NA
clone size: NA
V gene: TRBV4-1
CDR3 protein: CASSLSYNQPQHF
CDR3 DNA: TGCGCCAGCAGCTTGTCTTACAATCAGCCCCAGCATTTT

J gene: TRBJ1-2
D gene: NA
clone size: NA
V gene: TRBV4-2
CDR3 protein: CASRAQRDSVYGYTF
CDR3 DNA: TGTGCCAGCAGGGCCCAGAGAGACAGCGTCTATGGCTACACCTTC

J gene: TRBJ2-1
D gene: NA
clone size: NA
V gene: TRBV7-7
CDR3 protein: CASSAGIGGYNEQFF
CDR3 DNA: TGTGCTAGCAGCGCGGGCATCGGGGGTTACAATGAGCAGTTCTTC

J gene: TRBJ1-2
D gene: NA
clone size: NA
V gene: TRBV5-1
CDR3 protein: CASSEGGHNYGYTF
CDR3 DNA: TGCGCCAGCAGCGAGGGAGGCCATAACTATGGCTACACCTTC

J gene: TRBJ2-3
D gene: TRBD2
clone size: NA
V gene: TRBV10-3
CDR3 protein: CAISESVGTSCHF
CDR3 DNA: TGTGCCATCAGTGAGTCGGTAGGGACTAGCTGTCATTTT

J gene: TRBJ1-1
D gene: NA
clone size: few
V gene: TRBV30
CDR3 protein: CAWSVQPLSGAFF
CDR3 DNA: TGTGCCTGGAGTGTACAACCCCTCTCAGGGGCTTTCTTT

J gene: TRBJ1-5
D gene: NA
clone size: NA
V gene: TRBV5-1
CDR3 protein: CASSLAAGNQPQHF
CDR3 DNA: TGCGCCAGCAGCTTGGCGGCAGGGAACCAGCCCCAGCATTTT

J gene: TRBJ1-5
D gene: NA
clone size: NA
V gene: TRBV18
CDR3 protein: CASSQAENQPQHF
CDR3 DNA: TGTGCCAGCTCACAAGCTGAGAATCAGCCCCAGCATTTT

J gene: TRBJ1-6
D gene: NA
clone size: NA
V gene: TRBV6-5
CDR3 protein: CASSSLGGGRNSPLHF
CDR3 DNA: TGTGCCAGCAGTTCCCTTGGGGGGGGCCGGAATTCACCCCTCCACTTT

J gene: TRBJ1-1
D gene: NA
clone size: NA
V gene: TRBV7-9
CDR3 protein: CASTGVVMNTEAFF
CDR3 DNA: TGTGCCAGCACCGGGGTGGTCATGAACACTGAAGCTTTCTTT

J gene: TRBJ2-7
D gene: NA
clone size: NA
V gene: TRBV27
CDR3 protein: CASSPSLRQEHQYF
CDR3 DNA: TGTGCCAGCAGTCCCTCCCTCCGGCAGGAACATCAGTACTTC

J gene: TRBJ1-1
D gene: NA
clone size: few
V gene: TRBV18
CDR3 protein: CASSPQGGGTEAFF
CDR3 DNA: TGTGCCAGCTCACCACAGGGAGGGGGCACTGAAGCTTTCTTT

J gene: TRBJ2-3
D gene: NA
clone size: NA
V gene: TRBV28
CDR3 protein: CASSSWGGLSTQYF
CDR3 DNA: TGTGCCAGCAGTTCCTGGGGGGGGCTTAGTACGCAGTATTTT

J gene: TRBJ1-1
D gene: TRBD1
clone size: NA
V gene: TRBV29-1
CDR3 protein: CSVVPGTGNTEAFF
CDR3 DNA: TGCAGCGTTGTCCCCGGGACAGGAAACACTGAAGCTTTCTTT

J gene: TRBJ1-1
D gene: NA
clone size: NA
V gene: TRBV7-9
CDR3 protein: CASSPYKNTEAFF
CDR3 DNA: TGTGCCAGCAGCCCGTACAAGAACACTGAAGCTTTCTTT

J gene: TRBJ2-1
D gene: TRBD1
clone size: NA
V gene: TRBV5-8
CDR3 protein: CASSFNRGDEQFF
CDR3 DNA: TGTGCCAGCAGCTTTAACAGGGGTGATGAGCAGTTCTTC

J gene: TRBJ1-2
D gene: TRBD1
clone size: NA
V gene: TRBV29-1
CDR3 protein: CSVGNFGQGPSYGYTF
CDR3 DNA: TGCAGCGTTGGGAATTTTGGACAGGGGCCCTCATATGGCTACACCTTC

J gene: TRBJ1-2
D gene: NA
clone size: NA
V gene: TRBV5-1
CDR3 protein: CASSLTGIYGYTF
CDR3 DNA: TGCGCCAGCAGCTTAACAGGAATCTATGGCTACACCTTC

J gene: TRBJ2-3
D gene: TRBD2
clone size: once
V gene: TRBV29-1
CDR3 protein: CSVGTSGGFTDTQYF
CDR3 DNA: TGCAGCGTCGGGACTAGCGGGGGGTTCACAGATACGCAGTATTTT

J gene: TRBJ1-2
D gene: NA
clone size: NA
V gene: TRBV30
CDR3 protein: CAWSVQGGYGYTF
CDR3 DNA: TGTGCCTGGAGTGTACAGGGCGGGTATGGCTACACCTTC

J gene: TRBJ1-4
D gene: TRBD1
clone size: NA
V gene: TRBV10-3
CDR3 protein: CAIRTGADEKLFF
CDR3 DNA: TGTGCCATCAGGACAGGGGCTGATGAAAAACTGTTTTTT

J gene: TRBJ2-2
D gene: TRBD2
clone size: few
V gene: TRBV15
CDR3 protein: CATSRDDWGGGRDTGELFF
CDR3 DNA: TGTGCCACCAGCAGAGATGACTGGGGCGGGGGACGGGACACCGGGGAGCTGTTTTTT